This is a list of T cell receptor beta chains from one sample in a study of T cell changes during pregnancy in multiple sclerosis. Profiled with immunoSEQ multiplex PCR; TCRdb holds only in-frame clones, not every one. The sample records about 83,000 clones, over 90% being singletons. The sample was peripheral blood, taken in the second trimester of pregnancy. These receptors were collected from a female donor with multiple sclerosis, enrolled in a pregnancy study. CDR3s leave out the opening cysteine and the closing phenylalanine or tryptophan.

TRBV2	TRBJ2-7	ASPGSPGGILGSYEQY
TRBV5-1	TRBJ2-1	ASSLSGGALYNEQF
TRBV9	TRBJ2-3	ASSEALADTQY
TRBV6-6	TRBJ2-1	ASSPGLAKSYNEQF
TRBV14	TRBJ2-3	ASSQDLRDTQY
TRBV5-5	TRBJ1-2	ASRLTGGAGYGYT
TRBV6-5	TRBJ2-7	ATRQGQSYEQY
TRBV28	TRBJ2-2	ASSFLAGGNGELF
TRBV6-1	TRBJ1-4	ASSLTPSPMF
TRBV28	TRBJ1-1	ASSFGRTEAF
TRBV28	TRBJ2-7	ASHDYNRDPAYEQY
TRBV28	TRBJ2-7	ASSLWGQGLAGVRGYEQY
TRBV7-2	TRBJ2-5	ASSFDSRETQY
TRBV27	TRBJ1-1	ASSSPGQGASAF
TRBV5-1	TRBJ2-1	ASSRQTSYNEQF
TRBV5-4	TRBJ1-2	ASSPLGGVAPREGYT
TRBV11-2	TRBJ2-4	ASSSSGLVNIQY
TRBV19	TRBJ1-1	ASRQGVTEAF
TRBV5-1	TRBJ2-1	ASSWGQAYNEQF
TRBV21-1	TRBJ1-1	ASSKVDRGHDTEAF
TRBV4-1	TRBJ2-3	ASSQGKADWDTDTQY
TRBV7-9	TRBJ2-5	ASSLDRGLETQY
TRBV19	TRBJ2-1	ASSPPGQSYNEQF
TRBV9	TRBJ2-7	ASSPRLAGQVEQY
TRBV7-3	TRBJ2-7	ASSLTVGGENEQY
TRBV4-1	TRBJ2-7	ASSPTGTVSYEQY
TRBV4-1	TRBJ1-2	ASSPREGSHYGYT
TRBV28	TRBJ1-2	ATLSPHEAEDYGYT
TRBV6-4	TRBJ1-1	ASSDSYGRNTEAF
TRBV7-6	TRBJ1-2	ASSPAGGYGYT
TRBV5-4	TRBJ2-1	ASSLLLFAGDPFNEQF
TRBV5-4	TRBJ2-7	ASSLERGQGAGEQY
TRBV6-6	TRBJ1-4	ASRKDRGYEKLF
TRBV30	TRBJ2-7	AWSDGTGVEQY
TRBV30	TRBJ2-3	AWSVGAGEKAYSTDTQY
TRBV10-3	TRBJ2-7	AISQTEISYEQY
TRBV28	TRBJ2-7	ASSASGTGTYEQY
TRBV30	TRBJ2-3	AWASGRGTDTQY
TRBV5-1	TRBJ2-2	ASRVAGYTGELF
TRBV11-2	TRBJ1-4	ASSEQGVNEKLF
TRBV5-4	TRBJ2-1	ASSTTGTGNEQF
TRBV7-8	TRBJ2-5	ASSLELAVRGETQY
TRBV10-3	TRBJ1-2	AIWGLNNYGYT
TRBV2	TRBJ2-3	ASSEWSSGGTSGTDTQY
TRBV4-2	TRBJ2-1	ASSFRTGGPDYEQF
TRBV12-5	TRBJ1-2	ASGLAPVTGGLDGYT
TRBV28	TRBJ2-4	ASSLSSQGAKNIQY
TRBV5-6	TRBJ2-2	ASSLRLLAGDTGELF
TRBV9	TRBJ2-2	ASSVRGFRGGTGELF
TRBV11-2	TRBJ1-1	ASSQGLIGGTEAF
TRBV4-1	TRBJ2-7	ASSTDRGRVQY
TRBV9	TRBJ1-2	AKNRGGCGYT
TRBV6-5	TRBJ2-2	ASSGQGYTGELF
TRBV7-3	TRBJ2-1	ASSLGTSGYNEQF
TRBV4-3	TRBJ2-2	ASSQDRTSGFGELF
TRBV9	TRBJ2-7	ASSAGSSGRAYEQY
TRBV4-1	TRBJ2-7	ASSQDPSGVYEQY
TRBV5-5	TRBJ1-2	ASSSNVGGEGYT
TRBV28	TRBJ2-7	ASNGDRGYEQY
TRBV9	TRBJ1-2	ASSVGVGGYT